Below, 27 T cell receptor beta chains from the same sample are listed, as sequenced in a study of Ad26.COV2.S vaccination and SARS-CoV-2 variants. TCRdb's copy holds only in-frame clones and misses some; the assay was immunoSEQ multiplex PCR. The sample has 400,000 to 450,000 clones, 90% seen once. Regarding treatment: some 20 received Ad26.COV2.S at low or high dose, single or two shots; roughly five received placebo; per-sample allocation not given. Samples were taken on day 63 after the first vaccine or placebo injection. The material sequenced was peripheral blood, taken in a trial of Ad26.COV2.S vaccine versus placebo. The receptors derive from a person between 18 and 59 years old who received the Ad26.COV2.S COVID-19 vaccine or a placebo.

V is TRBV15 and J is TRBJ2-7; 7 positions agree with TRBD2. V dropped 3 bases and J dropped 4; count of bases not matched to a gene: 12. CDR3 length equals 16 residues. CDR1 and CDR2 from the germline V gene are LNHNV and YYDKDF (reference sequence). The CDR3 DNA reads TGTGCCACCAGCAGCGGGGCGGGGGAAGGATGGTACGAGCAGTACTTC. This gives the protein CATSSGAGEGWYEQYF.

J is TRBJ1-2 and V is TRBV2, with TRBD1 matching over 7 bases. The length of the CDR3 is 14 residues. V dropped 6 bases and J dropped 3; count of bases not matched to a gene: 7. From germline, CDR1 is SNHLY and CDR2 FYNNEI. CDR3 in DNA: TGTGCCAGCAGAGGGGGACAGTGGGACTATGGCTACACCTTC. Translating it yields CASRGGQWDYGYTF.

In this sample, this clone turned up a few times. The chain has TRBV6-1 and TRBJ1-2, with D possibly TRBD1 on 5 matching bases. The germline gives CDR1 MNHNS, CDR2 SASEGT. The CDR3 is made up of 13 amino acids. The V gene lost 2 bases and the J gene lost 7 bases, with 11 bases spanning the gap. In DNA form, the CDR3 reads TGTGCCAGCAGTGAACTAGGGGTCCTTGGCTACACCTTC. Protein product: CASSELGVLGYTF.

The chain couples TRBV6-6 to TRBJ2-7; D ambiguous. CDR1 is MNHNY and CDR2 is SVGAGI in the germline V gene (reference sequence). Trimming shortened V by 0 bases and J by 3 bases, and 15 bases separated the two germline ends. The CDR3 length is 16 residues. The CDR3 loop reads CASSYSSPTPIYEQYF. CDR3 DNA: TGTGCCAGCAGTTACTCGTCACCCACACCGATCTACGAGCAGTACTTC.

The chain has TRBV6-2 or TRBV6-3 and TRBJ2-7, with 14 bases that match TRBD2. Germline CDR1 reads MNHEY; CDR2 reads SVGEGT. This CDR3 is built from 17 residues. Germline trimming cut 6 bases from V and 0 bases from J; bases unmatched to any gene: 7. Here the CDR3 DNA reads TGTGCCAGCAGCCCCCGGACTAGCGGGAGGAGCTCCTACGAGCAGTACTTC. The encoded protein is CASSPRTSGRSSYEQYF.

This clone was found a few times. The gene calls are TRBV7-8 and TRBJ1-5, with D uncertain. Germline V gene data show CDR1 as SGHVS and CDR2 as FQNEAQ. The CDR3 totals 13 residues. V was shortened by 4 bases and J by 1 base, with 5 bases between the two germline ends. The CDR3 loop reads CASSSYSNQPQHF. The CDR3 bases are TGTGCCAGCAGCTCCTACAGCAATCAGCCCCAGCATTTT.

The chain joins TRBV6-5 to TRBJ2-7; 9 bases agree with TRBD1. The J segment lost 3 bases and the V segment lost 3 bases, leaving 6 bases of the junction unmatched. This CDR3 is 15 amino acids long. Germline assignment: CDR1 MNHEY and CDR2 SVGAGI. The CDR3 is CASSYFWTGDYEQYF. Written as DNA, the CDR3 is TGTGCCAGCAGTTATTTCTGGACAGGGGACTACGAGCAGTACTTC.

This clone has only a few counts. The CDR3 sequence: CAWSVMGNSNQPQHF. In DNA, the CDR3 is TGTGCCTGGAGTGTAATGGGGAATAGCAATCAGCCCCAGCATTTT. The V gene is TRBV30, the J gene TRBJ1-5; D gene ambiguous. V was shortened by 0 bases and J by 0 bases, with 9 bases between the two germline ends. Germline loops: CDR1 GTSNPN, CDR2 SVGIG (reference sequence). This CDR3 region has 15 residues. The complete variable domain, with remaining parts taken from reference TRBV30 and TRBJ1-5, reads SQTIHQWPATLVQPVGSPLSLECTVEGTSNPNLYWYRQAAGRGLQLLFYSVGIGQISSEVPQNLSASRPQDRQFILSSKKLLLSDSGFYLCAWSVMGNSNQPQHFGDGTRLSIL.

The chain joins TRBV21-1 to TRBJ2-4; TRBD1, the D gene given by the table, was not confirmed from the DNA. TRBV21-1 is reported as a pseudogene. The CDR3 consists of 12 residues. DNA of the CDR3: TGTGCCAGCGACAGGGCCAAAAACATTCAGTACTTC. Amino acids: CASDRAKNIQYF.

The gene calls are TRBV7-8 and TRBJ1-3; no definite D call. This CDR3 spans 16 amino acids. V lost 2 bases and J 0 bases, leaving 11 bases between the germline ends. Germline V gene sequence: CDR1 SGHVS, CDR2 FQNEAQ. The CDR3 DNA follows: TGTGCCAGCAGCTTAACGTCCATTACCTCTGGAAACACCATATATTTT. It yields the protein CASSLTSITSGNTIYF.

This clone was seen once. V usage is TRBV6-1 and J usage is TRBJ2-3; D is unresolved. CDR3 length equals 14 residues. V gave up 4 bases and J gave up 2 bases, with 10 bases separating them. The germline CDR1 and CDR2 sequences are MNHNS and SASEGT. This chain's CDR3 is CASSGAAYTDTQYF. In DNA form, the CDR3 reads TGTGCCAGCAGTGGAGCAGCTTACACAGATACGCAGTATTTT.

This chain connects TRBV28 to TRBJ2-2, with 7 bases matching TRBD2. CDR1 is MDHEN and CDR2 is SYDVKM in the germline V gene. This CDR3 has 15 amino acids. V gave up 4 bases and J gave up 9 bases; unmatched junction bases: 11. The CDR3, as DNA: TGTGCCAGCAGTTCCAAGCGGGGCCCCCTCTGGGAGCTGTTTTTT. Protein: CASSSKRGPLWELFF.

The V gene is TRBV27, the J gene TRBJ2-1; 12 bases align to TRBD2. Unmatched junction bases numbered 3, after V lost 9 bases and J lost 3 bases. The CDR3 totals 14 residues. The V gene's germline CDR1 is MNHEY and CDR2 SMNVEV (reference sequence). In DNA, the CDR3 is TGTGCCAGTGGACTAGCGGGAAGCTACAATGAGCAGTTCTTC. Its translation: CASGLAGSYNEQFF.

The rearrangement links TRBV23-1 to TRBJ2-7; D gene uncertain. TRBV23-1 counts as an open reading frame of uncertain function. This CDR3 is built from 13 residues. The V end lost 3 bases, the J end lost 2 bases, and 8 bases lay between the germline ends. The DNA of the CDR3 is TGCGCCAGCAGTCATCAACAGACCTACGAGCAGTACTTC. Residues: CASSHQQTYEQYF.

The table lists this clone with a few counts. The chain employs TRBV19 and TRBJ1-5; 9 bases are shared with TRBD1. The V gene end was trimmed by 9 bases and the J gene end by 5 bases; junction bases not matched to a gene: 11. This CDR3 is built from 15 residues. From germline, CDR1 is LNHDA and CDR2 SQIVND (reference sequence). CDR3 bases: TGTGCCAGCTGCCTAGGGGACAGGGATTATCAGCCCCAGCATTTT. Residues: CASCLGDRDYQPQHF.

The CDR3 sequence is CASSSRGNSPLHF. The CDR3 DNA follows: TGTGCCAGCAGTTCCAGAGGAAATTCACCCCTCCACTTT. This rearrangement joins TRBV28 to TRBJ1-6, with D hard to call. Trimming removed 4 bases at V and 7 bases at J, with 8 bases between. Germline-derived CDR1 and CDR2 are MDHEN and SYDVKM. CDR3 size: 13 residues.

CDR3 region: CASSQTGDSGNTIYF. The CDR3 DNA sequence: TGCGCCAGCAGCCAGACAGGGGACTCTGGAAACACCATATATTTT. J is TRBJ1-3 and V is TRBV5-1, with 8 bases aligning to TRBD1. Germline values: CDR1 SGHRS, CDR2 YFSETQ. The CDR3 extends over 15 amino acids. V was clipped by 4 bases and J by 0 bases; unmatched bases: 3.

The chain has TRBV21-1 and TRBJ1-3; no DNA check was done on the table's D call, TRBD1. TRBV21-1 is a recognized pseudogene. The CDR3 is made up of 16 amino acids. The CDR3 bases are TGTGCCAGCAGCTCAGGACACAGGGTGGGGGGAAACACCATATATTTT. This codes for CASSSGHRVGGNTIYF.

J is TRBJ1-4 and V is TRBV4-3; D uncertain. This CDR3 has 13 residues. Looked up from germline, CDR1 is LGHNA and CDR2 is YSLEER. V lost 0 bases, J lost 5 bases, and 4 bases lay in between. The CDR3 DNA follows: TGCGCCAGCAGCCAAGAGTGGAATGAAAAACTGTTTTTT. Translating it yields CASSQEWNEKLFF.

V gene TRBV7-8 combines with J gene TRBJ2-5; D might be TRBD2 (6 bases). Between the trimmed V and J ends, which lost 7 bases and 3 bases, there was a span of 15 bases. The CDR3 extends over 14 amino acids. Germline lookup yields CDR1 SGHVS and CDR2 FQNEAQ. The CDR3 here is CASKLRGREETQYF. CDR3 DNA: TGTGCCAGCAAGCTGCGGGGCAGAGAAGAGACCCAGTACTTC.

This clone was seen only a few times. This CDR3 is CASTPQGAFTEAFF. CDR3 in DNA: TGTGCCAGCACTCCTCAGGGGGCTTTCACTGAAGCTTTCTTT. This chain connects TRBV28 to TRBJ1-1; the match to TRBD1 covers 8 bases. The CDR3 is made up of 14 amino acids. Losses at the gene ends were 7 bases for V and 4 bases for J; bases not matched to a gene: 8. The germline gives CDR1 MDHEN, CDR2 SYDVKM.

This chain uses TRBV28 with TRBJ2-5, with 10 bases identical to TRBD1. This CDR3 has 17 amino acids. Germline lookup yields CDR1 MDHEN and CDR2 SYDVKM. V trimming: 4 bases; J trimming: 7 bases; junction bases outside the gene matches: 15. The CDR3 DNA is TGTGCCAGCAGTTCGTACCGGGACAGGGGTAAAGGAGTGACCCAGTACTTC. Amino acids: CASSSYRDRGKGVTQYF.

CDR3 coding DNA: TGCGCCAGCAGCCACAACACCGGGGAGCTGTTTTTT. This codes for CASSHNTGELFF. The chain combines TRBV4-1 with TRBJ2-2; D unresolved. The V end lost 3 bases, the J end lost 2 bases, and 1 base lay between the germline ends. Germline-derived CDR1 and CDR2 are MGHRA and YSYEKL. The CDR3 sequence is 12 residues long.

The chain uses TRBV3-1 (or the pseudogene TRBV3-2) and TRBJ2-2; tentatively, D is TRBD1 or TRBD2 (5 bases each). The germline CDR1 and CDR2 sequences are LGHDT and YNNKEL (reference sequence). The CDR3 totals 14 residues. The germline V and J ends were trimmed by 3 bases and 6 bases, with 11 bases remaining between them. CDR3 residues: CASSHGTGAGELFF. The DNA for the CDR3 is TGTGCCAGCAGCCACGGGACCGGGGCCGGGGAGCTGTTTTTT.

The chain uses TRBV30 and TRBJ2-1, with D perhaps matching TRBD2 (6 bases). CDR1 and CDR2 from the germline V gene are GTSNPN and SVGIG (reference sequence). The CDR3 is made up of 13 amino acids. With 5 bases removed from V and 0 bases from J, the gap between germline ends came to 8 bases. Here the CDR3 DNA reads TGTGCCTGGGTAGCGGACTCCTACAATGAGCAGTTCTTC. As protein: CAWVADSYNEQFF. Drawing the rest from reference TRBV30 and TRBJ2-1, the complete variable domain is SQTIHQWPATLVQPVGSPLSLECTVEGTSNPNLYWYRQAAGRGLQLLFYSVGIGQISSEVPQNLSASRPQDRQFILSSKKLLLSDSGFYLCAWVADSYNEQFFGPGTRLTVL.

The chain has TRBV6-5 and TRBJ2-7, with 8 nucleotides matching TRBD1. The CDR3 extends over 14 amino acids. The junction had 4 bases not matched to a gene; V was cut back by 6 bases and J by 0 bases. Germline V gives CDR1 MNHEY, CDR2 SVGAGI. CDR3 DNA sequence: TGTGCCAGCAGCCGGGGACAGGCCTCCTACGAGCAGTACTTC. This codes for CASSRGQASYEQYF.

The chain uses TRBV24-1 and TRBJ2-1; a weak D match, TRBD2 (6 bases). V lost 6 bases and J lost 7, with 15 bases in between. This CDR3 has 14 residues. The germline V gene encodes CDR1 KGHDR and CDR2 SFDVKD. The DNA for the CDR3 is TGTGCCACCAGTTCGCGGGAACGGTCGAATGAGCAGTTCTTC. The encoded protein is CATSSRERSNEQFF.